This TCR beta chain originates from a study of T cells in Graves' hyperthyroidism and ophthalmopathy. The study, taken as a whole, reports: Researchers report that a 13 V-J model separated ophthalmopathy from stable hyperthyroidism. Ophthalmopathy was predicted by the model a median of about 6.5 months ahead of onset.

The CDR3 consists of 14 residues. Between the trimmed V and J ends, which lost 2 bases and 0 bases, there was a span of 7 bases. Germline V CDR1 and CDR2: MNHEY, SVGEGT. Amplification of TCR beta CDR3 regions was performed using RNA transcripts as template. The TCR CDR3 first-round RT-PCR relied on the HTBI primer set. Each CDR3 protein gets one entry after TCRdb re-called the multiplex PCR reads with MiXCR. The table has about 400,000 distinct CDR3 sequences, around 16% seen once. Orbital computed tomography, thyroid ultrasound, serum thyroxine and TRAb, and clinical symptoms together informed the diagnoses. This sample holds PBMCs from about 9.3 ml fresh peripheral blood. Comment on this clonotype: As yet, its antigen is unknown.

The sequenced sample was blood. This chain links TRBV6-2 or TRBV6-3 with TRBJ1-1; no firm D call. The TCR originated in a young woman with Graves' hyperthyroidism. This CDR3 reads CASSYPGMNTEAFF. DNA for the CDR3: TGTGCCAGCAGTTACCCGGGTATGAACACTGAAGCTTTCTTT.